The clone carrying this T cell receptor (beta chain) was detected many times. Looked up from germline, CDR1 is DFQATT and CDR2 is SNEGSKA (reference sequence). The CDR3 has 17 residues. Trimming removed 0 bases from V and 5 bases from J; junction bases left unmatched: 11. Hyperthyroidism was classified as stable if no ophthalmopathy occurred within 18 months of follow-up. Exclusion criteria comprised other autoimmune diseases, uncontrolled infections, pregnancy or lactation in patients. Using RNA transcripts, the TCR beta CDR3 regions were amplified. The first round was an RT-PCR with HTBI primers, and the second round was a multiplex PCR. Using its own MiXCR run on the multiplex PCR reads, TCRdb lists one record per CDR3 protein. The data contain 400,000 or so distinct CDR3 sequences, 15% to 19% of them singletons. The data were obtained in a study of Graves' ophthalmopathy and Graves' hyperthyroidism. Background on the study: Peripheral blood was gathered at first diagnosis, ahead of any treatment whatsoever.

The sample taken for sequencing was peripheral blood. V is TRBV20-1 and J is TRBJ2-5; 11 bases are a match to TRBD2. The receptor was isolated from a woman between 18 and 29 years old with stable Graves' hyperthyroidism. The CDR3 protein is CSARDLTSGGRRETQYF. For the CDR3, the DNA is TGCAGTGCTAGAGATCTAACTAGCGGGGGTCGGAGGGAGACCCAGTACTTC.